These 11 T cell receptor beta chains were all obtained from the same sample, sequenced in a study of Ad26.COV2.S vaccination and SARS-CoV-2 variants. Here immunoSEQ multiplex PCR was the method, and the copy in TCRdb shows in-frame clones only, minus some. Here the sample spans roughly 350,000 clones, around 90% being singletons. As to treatment: 19 received Ad26.COV2.S at low or high dose, single or two shots; 5 received placebo; per-sample allocation not given. The investigators took samples on day 63 after the first vaccine or placebo injection. Sequenced here: peripheral blood, sampled in a trial of Ad26.COV2.S vaccine versus placebo. These receptors were collected from a person between 18 and 65 years old who received the Ad26.COV2.S COVID-19 vaccine or a placebo.

The chain employs TRBV29-1 and TRBJ1-5; tentatively, D is TRBD1 (6 bases). The CDR3 extends over 14 amino acids. The V gene lost 6 bases and the J gene lost 6 bases, with 18 bases spanning the gap. Germline CDR1 reads SQVTM; CDR2 reads ANQGSEA. DNA of the CDR3: TGCAGCGTGGGGACGGAGGGGGTGGGTCAGCCCCAGCATTTT. Its translation is CSVGTEGVGQPQHF.

V is TRBV7-9 and J is TRBJ2-2; no clear D gene. Germline lookup yields CDR1 SEHNR and CDR2 FQNEAQ (reference sequence). Trimming took off 3 bases at V and 1 base at J, with 9 bases between the two ends. This CDR3 spans 15 amino acids. CDR3 in amino acids: CASSFRWGNTGELFF. The CDR3 DNA reads as TGTGCCAGCAGCTTCAGGTGGGGGAACACCGGGGAGCTGTTTTTT.

This chain links TRBV7-6 with TRBJ2-6, with D possibly being TRBD1 (5 bases). The CDR3 spans 14 residues. Germline-derived CDR1 and CDR2 are SGHVS and FNYEAQ. Trimming took 10 bases from V and 2 from J, leaving 12 bases between them. In DNA form, the CDR3 reads TGTGCCACTAAACAGGACCCTGGGGCCAACGTCCTGACTTTC. Translating gives CATKQDPGANVLTF.

The chain uses TRBV19 and TRBJ1-6; D gene ambiguous. The V end lost 3 bases, the J end lost 4 bases, and 16 bases lay between the germline ends. The CDR3 contains 17 residues. Per germline, CDR1 LNHDA and CDR2 SQIVND (reference sequence). The CDR3 loop is CASSIYQATKYNSPLHF. The CDR3 nucleotides read TGTGCCAGTAGTATTTATCAGGCGACGAAATATAATTCACCCCTCCACTTT.

The genes are TRBV2 and TRBJ2-3; D possibly corresponds to TRBD1 (6 bases). V was clipped by 7 bases and J by 0 bases, with 14 bases between them. The CDR3 sequence is 15 residues long. Per the germline V gene, CDR1 is SNHLY and CDR2 is FYNNEI. This CDR3 is CASMAATGSTDTQYF. DNA for the CDR3: TGTGCCAGCATGGCCGCGACAGGCAGCACAGATACGCAGTATTTT.

The chain is built from TRBV5-8 and TRBJ1-2, with 8 bases matching TRBD1. J gave up 4 bases and V 4 bases, and 6 bases lay outside the gene matches. The germline V gene has CDR1 SGHTS and CDR2 YDEGEE. The CDR3 runs to 14 residues. CDR3 DNA sequence: TGTGCCAGCAGCCTGGGACAGGTTCTCTATGGCTACACCTTC. The encoded protein is CASSLGQVLYGYTF.

The chain links TRBV12-3 or TRBV12-4 to TRBJ1-1; weak D call: TRBD1 (6 bases). V gave up 8 bases and J gave up 11 bases, with 18 bases separating them. The CDR3 consists of 12 residues. The CDR3 loop is CASRWEAGDAFF. CDR3 DNA: TGTGCCAGCCGCTGGGAGGCAGGGGACGCTTTCTTT.

This sequence joins TRBV5-1 and TRBJ1-1; D unresolved. V lost 3 bases and J 1 base, leaving 10 bases between the germline ends. CDR1 is SGHRS, CDR2 YFSETQ, per germline. This CDR3 has 14 amino acids. DNA of the CDR3: TGCGCCAGCAGCTACCCAGAAGGGAACACTGAAGCTTTCTTT. Protein sequence: CASSYPEGNTEAFF.

V usage is TRBV20-1 and J usage is TRBJ2-1, with a tentative D call TRBD2 (5 bases). With 3 bases removed from V and 9 bases from J, the gap between germline ends came to 12 bases. The germline CDR1 and CDR2 sequences are DFQATT and SNEGSKA (reference sequence). The CDR3 loop spans 12 amino acids. The DNA for the CDR3 is TGCAGTGCTAGTCAGGCTAGCCCTGAGCAGTTCTTC. It encodes CSASQASPEQFF.

The chain uses TRBV7-9 and TRBJ2-7; 7 bases align to TRBD1. This CDR3 spans 13 amino acids. The junction had 5 bases not matched to a gene; V was cut back by 6 bases and J by 3 bases. Germline CDR1 is SEHNR and CDR2 is FQNEAQ (reference sequence). The CDR3 bases are TGTGCCAGCAGAGGGGACAGAAACTACGAGCAGTACTTC. Its protein is CASRGDRNYEQYF. The full variable domain, its missing parts supplied by reference TRBV7-9 and TRBJ2-7, is DTGVSQNPRHKITKRGQNVTFRCDPISEHNRLYWYRQTLGQGPEFLTYFQNEAQLEKSRLLSDRFSAERPKGSFSTLEIQRTEQGDSAMYLCASRGDRNYEQYFGPGTRLTVT.

A word on this clone: A read error may produce the germline difference seen at one junction end. This chain uses TRBV7-7 with TRBJ1-1, with unresolved D. The CDR3 has 12 residues. Germline assignment: CDR1 SSHAT and CDR2 FNYEAQ (reference sequence). The DNA of the CDR3 is TGTGCTAGCAGCCCCTTGGCTGGGGAAGCTTTCTTT. This sequence encodes CASSPLAGEAFF.